This T cell receptor beta chain was retrieved from a study of cytomegalovirus exposure and HLA in healthy donors. About this clone: Its target is unknown.

CDR1 LGHNA and CDR2 YNFKEQ come from the germline V gene. The V gene lost 0 bases and the J gene lost 7 bases, with 19 bases spanning the gap. The CDR3 is 17 residues long. In the PCR, 60 Vbeta and 13 Jbeta primers were used. Profiled with immunoSEQ multiplex PCR; TCRdb holds only in-frame clones, not every one. The sample carries roughly 100,000 clones, around four fifths recorded once. Study-level points and caveats: The authors judged a highly shared variant cluster likely a sequencing artifact.

Material for sequencing was PBMCs. This clonotype originated in a woman aged 40 to 50 in good health and CMV-seropositive. This chain connects TRBV4-2 to TRBJ2-1; maybe TRBD2 (7 bases). CDR3 in amino acids: CASSQDSGSRGGNEQFF. CDR3 DNA sequence: TGTGCCAGCAGCCAAGATTCTGGTAGTAGGGGGGGGAATGAGCAGTTCTTC.